This T cell receptor beta chain was obtained from a study of regulatory T cells in long-lasting Graves disease. HTBI primers from iRepertoire and Arm-PCR of CDR3 regions yielded the TCR beta libraries. Authors' methods: Analysis of the samples identified 50 to 75 TRBV and 13 to 15 TRBJ segments. TCRdb called the multiplex PCR reads again in MiXCR, with one record for every CDR3 protein. In this record, the V and J calls reflect TCRdb's handling and not the investigators' own analysis. The sample contains about 400,000 distinct CDR3 sequences, less than 25% of which appear only once. Described time point: persistent/refractory GD, antithyroid drugs over 5 years with positive TRAb. RNA from PBMCs was the source of the TCR library. The CDR3 is 16 residues long. V was pared by 3 bases and J by 5 bases, with 14 bases between. Germline V lookup: CDR1 KGHSH, CDR2 LQKENI. Turning to this clonotype: The antigen is not known.

Findings and caveats of the study: Comparison showed that persistent patients shared more public clonotypes (about 3,000) than new patients (approximately 870). Persistent disease was characterized by preferential usage of TRBV28, TRBJ1-2 and TRBJ2-5. Persistent Graves' cases showed lower TCR diversity than newly diagnosed cases.

The TCR comes from a female donor with Graves disease. This sample comprised peripheral blood mononuclear cells (PBMCs), obtained when the disease was refractory, from a patient treated with antithyroid drugs. V is TRBV18 and J is TRBJ1-6, with no clear D. CDR3 bases: TGTGCCAGCTCACCTGGAATAACGGCTGATAATTCACCCCTCCACTTT. Translated, it gives CASSPGITADNSPLHF.